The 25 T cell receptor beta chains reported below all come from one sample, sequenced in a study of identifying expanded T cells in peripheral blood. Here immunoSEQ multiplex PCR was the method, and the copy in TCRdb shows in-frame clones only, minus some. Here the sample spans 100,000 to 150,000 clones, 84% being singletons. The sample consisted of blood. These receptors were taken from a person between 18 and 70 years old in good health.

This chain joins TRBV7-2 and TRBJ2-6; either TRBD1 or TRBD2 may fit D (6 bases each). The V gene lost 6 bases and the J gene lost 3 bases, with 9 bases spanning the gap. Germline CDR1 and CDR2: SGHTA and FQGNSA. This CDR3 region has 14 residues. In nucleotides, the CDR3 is TGTGCCAGCAGAAGGGGGGTTGGGGCCAACGTCCTGACTTTC. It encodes CASRRGVGANVLTF.

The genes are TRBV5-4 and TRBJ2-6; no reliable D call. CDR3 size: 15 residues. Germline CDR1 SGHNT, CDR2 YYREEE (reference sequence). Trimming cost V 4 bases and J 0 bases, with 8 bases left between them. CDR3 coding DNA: TGTGCCAGCAGCCCCTCGACCTCTGGGGCCAACGTCCTGACTTTC. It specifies CASSPSTSGANVLTF.

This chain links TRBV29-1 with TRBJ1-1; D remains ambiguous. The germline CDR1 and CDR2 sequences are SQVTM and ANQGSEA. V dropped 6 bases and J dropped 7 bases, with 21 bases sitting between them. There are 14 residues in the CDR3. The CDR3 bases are TGCAGCGTCCGCCTCGAAATCAGGCCGGTTGAAGCTTTCTTT. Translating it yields CSVRLEIRPVEAFF.

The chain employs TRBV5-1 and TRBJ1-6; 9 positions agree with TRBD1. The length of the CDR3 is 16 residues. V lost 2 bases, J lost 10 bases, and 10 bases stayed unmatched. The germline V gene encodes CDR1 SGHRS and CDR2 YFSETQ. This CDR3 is CASSLGGQGWVSPLHF. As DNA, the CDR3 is TGCGCCAGCAGCTTAGGAGGACAGGGGTGGGTGTCACCCCTCCACTTT.

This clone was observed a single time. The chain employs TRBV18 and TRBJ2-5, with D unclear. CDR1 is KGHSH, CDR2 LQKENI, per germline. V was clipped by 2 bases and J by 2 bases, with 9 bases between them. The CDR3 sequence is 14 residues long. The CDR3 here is CASSPGLEQETQYF. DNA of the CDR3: TGTGCCAGCTCACCAGGGTTGGAGCAAGAGACCCAGTACTTC.

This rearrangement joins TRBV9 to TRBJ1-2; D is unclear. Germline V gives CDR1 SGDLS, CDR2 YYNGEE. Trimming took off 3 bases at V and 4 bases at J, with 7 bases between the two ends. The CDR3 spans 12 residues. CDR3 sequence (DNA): TGTGCCAGCAGCGCCCAGGCCTATGGCTACACCTTC. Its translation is CASSAQAYGYTF.

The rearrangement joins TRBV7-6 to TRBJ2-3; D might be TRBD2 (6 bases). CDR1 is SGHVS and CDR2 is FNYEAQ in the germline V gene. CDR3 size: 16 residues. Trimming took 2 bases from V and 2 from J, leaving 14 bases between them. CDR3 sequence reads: CASSLRGGATTDTQYF. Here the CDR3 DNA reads TGTGCCAGCAGCTTACGGGGCGGGGCGACCACAGATACGCAGTATTTT. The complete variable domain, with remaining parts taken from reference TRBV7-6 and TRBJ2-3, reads GAGVSQSPRYKVTKRGQDVALRCDPISGHVSLYWYRQALGQGPEFLTYFNYEAQQDKSGLPNDRFSAERPEGSISTLTIQRTEQRDSAMYRCASSLRGGATTDTQYFGPGTRLTVL.

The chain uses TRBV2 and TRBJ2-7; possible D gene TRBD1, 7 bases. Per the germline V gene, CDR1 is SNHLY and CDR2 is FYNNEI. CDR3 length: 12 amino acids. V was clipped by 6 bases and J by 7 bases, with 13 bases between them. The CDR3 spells CASRPSGGEQYF. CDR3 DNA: TGTGCCAGCAGACCTTCAGGGGGGGAGCAGTACTTC.

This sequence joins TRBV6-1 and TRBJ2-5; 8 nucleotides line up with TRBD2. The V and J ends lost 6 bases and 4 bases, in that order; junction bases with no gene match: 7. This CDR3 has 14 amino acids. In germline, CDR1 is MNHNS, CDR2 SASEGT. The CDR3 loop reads CASSPGGALETQYF. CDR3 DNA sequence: TGTGCCAGCAGCCCCGGGGGGGCCTTAGAGACCCAGTACTTC.

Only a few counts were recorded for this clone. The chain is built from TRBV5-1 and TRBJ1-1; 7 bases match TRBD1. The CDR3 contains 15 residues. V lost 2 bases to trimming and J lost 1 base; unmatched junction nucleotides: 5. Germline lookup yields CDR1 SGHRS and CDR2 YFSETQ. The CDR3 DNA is TGCGCCAGCAGCTTTATGGGACAGTCGAACACTGAAGCTTTCTTT. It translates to CASSFMGQSNTEAFF.

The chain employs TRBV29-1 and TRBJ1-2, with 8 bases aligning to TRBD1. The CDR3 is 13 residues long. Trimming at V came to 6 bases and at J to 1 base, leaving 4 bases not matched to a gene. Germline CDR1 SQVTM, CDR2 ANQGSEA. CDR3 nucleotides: TGCAGCGTCGGGACAGGAATTAACTATGGCTACACCTTC. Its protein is CSVGTGINYGYTF.

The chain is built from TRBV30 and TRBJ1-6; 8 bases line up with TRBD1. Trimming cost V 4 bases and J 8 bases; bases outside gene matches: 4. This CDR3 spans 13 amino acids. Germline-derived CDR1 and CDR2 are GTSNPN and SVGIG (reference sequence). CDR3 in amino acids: CAWTQGGDSPLHF. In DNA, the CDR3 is TGTGCCTGGACACAGGGGGGAGATTCACCCCTCCACTTT.

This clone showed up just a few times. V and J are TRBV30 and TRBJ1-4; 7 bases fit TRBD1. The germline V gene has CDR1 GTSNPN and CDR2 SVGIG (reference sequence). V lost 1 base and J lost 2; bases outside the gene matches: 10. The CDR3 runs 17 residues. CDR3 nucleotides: TGTGCCTGGAGTGAGGGGGCAGCACTTTGGACTAATGAAAAACTGTTTTTT. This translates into CAWSEGAALWTNEKLFF.

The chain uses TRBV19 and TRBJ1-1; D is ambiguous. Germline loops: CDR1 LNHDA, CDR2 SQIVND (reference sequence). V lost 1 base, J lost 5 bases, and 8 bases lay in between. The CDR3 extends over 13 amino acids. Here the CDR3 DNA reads TGTGCCAGTAGTATAGTAACGGAAACTGAAGCTTTCTTT. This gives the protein CASSIVTETEAFF.

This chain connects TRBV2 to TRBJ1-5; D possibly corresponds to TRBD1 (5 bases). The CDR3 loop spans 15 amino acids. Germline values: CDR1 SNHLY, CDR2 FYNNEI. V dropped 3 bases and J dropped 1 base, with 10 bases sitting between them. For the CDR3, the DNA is TGTGCCAGCAGTGAGCGGCGGGACAGCAATCAGCCCCAGCATTTT. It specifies CASSERRDSNQPQHF.

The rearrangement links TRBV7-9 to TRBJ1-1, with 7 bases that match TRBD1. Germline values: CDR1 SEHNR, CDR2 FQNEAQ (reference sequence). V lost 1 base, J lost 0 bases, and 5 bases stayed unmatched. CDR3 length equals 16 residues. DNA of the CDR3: TGTGCCAGCAGCTTAGGAGGGGGCAGAATGAACACTGAAGCTTTCTTT. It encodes CASSLGGGRMNTEAFF.

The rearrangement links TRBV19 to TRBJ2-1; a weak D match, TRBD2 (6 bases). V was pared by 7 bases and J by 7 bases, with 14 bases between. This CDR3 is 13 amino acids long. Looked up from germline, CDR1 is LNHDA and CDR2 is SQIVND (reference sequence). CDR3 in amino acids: CASIGGPANEQFF. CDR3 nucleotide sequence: TGTGCCAGTATTGGAGGGCCGGCGAATGAGCAGTTCTTC.

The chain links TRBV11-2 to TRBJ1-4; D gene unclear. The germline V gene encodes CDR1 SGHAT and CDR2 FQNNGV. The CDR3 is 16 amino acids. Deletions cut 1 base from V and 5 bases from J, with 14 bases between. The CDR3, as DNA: TGTGCCAGCAGCTTAGTTCGAAGAGTGGGGAATGAAAAACTGTTTTTT. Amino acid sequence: CASSLVRRVGNEKLFF. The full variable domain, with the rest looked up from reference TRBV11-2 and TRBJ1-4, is EAGVAQSPRYKIIEKRQSVAFWCNPISGHATLYWYQQILGQGPKLLIQFQNNGVVDDSQLPKDRFSAERLKGVDSTLKIQPAKLEDSAVYLCASSLVRRVGNEKLFFGSGTQLSVL.

CDR3 bases: TGTGCCAGCAGCTTTTCGCGCGGAAACACTGAAGCTTTCTTT. Translated: CASSFSRGNTEAFF. The chain joins TRBV7-9 to TRBJ1-1; D uncertain. Germline CDR1 is SEHNR and CDR2 is FQNEAQ (reference sequence). The V end lost 3 bases, the J end lost 2 bases, and 10 bases lay between the germline ends. The CDR3 has 14 residues.

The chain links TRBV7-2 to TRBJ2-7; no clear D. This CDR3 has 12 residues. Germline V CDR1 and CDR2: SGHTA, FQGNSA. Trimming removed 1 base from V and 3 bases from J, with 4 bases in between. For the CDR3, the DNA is TGTGCCAGCAGCTTAGAGGTCTACGAGCAGTACTTC. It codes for CASSLEVYEQYF.

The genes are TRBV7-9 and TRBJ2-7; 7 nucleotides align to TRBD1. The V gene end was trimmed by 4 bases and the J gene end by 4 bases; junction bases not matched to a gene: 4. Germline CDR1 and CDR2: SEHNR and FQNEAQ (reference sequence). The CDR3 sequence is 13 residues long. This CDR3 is CASSSADRYEQYF. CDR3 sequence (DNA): TGTGCCAGCAGCTCCGCGGACAGGTACGAGCAGTACTTC.

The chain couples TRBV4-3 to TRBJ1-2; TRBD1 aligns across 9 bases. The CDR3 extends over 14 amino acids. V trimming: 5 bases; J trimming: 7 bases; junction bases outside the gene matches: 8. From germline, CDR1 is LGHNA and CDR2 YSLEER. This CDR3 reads CASSTAGTGFGYTF. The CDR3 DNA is TGCGCCAGCAGCACCGCCGGGACAGGGTTTGGCTACACCTTC.

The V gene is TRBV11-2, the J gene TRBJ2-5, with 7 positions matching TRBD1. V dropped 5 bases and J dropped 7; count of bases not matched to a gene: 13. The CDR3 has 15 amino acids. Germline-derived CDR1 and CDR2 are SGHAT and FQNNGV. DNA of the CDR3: TGTGCCAGCAGCCAAACCGGACAGGCGAAGGGGACCCAGTACTTC. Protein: CASSQTGQAKGTQYF.

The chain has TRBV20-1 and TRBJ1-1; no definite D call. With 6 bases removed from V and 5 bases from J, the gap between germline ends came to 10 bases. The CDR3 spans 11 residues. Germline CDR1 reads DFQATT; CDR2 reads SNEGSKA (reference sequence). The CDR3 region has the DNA TGCAGTGCGAAAGTTGGAACTGAAGCTTTCTTT. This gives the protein CSAKVGTEAFF.

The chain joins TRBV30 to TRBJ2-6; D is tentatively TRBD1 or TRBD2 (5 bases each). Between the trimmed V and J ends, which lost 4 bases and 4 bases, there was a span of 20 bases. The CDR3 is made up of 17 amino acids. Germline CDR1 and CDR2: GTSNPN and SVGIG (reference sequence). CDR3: CAWTRGRVARGANVLTF. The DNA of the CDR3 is TGTGCCTGGACTCGGGGCAGAGTAGCGAGAGGGGCCAACGTCCTGACTTTC.